The rows below give T cell receptor beta chains drawn from one sample of a study of OX40 agonist ivuxolimab in advanced cancers. TCRdb keeps only in-frame clones here, not all; method: immunoSEQ multiplex PCR. Seen here are some 21,000 clones, around nine tenths observed once, and the top ten hold more than 20%. The material was CD4+ or CD8+ T cells sorted from blood, obtained in a trial of the OX40 agonist ivuxolimab. These receptor sequences come from an adult with an advanced solid tumor such as melanoma, head and neck, liver or kidney cancer. The CDR3 runs from the conserved cysteine through the conserved F or W. D genes are given only for firm matches. Expanded clones get a size class; other rows say once, few or many, or leave the size out.

j_call v_call clone_size d_call cdr3_nt cdr3_aa
TRBJ2-4 TRBV13 . . TGTGCCAGCCGTCAGGGGAACAAAAACATTCAGTACTTC CASRQGNKNIQYF
TRBJ2-5 TRBV7-6 . . TGTGCCAGCAGCTCGACCCTTACTCTGTACTTC CASSSTLTLYF
TRBJ2-1 TRBV7-9 . . TGTGCCAGCAGCTTACGGGAACCTCCGTGGTACAATGAGCAGTTCTTC CASSLREPPWYNEQFF
TRBJ2-2 TRBV6-5 . . TGTGCCAGCAGCTATGTGCCCTCGAACTCCGGGGAGCTGTTTTTT CASSYVPSNSGELFF
TRBJ2-1 TRBV27 . . TGTGCCAGCAGTTTGGTGGGTTCCTCCTACAATGAGCAGTTCTTC CASSLVGSSYNEQFF
TRBJ1-1 TRBV27 . TRBD1 TGTGCCAGCTATCCCGACAGGGCTAACACTGAAGCTTTCTTT CASYPDRANTEAFF
TRBJ2-1 TRBV6-1 . TRBD2 TGTGCCAGCAGTGACCTAGCGGGGTCCTACAATGAGCAGTTCTTC CASSDLAGSYNEQFF
TRBJ1-1 TRBV2 . . TGTGCCAGCAGTGAATTGGGTCTGTTGCCCGGGACACCGGCCCTTGGAGCTTTCTTT CASSELGLLPGTPALGAFF
TRBJ2-3 TRBV9 . TRBD1 TGTGCCAGCAGCGTAGCCGGGACAGCAGTCACAGATACGCAGTATTTT CASSVAGTAVTDTQYF
TRBJ1-1 TRBV4-1 . . TGCGCCAGCAGCCAACCTTCGTGGGGGACTGAAGCTTTCTTT CASSQPSWGTEAFF
TRBJ1-2 TRBV6-5 . TRBD1 TGTGCCAGCAGTTATCGGACAGGGGTAAAAAGCTACACCTTC CASSYRTGVKSYTF
TRBJ1-5 TRBV27 . . TGTGCCAGCAGTTTATACACGGGTAATCAGCCCCAGCATTTT CASSLYTGNQPQHF
TRBJ2-7 TRBV11-2 . . TGTGCCAGCAGCTTAGAGCGCAGGGTCGGGTACTTC CASSLERRVGYF
TRBJ1-4 TRBV27 once TRBD1 TGTGCCAGCAGCTGGACAGGTTCTAATGAAAAACTGTTTTTT CASSWTGSNEKLFF
TRBJ1-2 TRBV28 few TRBD1 TGTGCCAGCAGGCCGGGACAGGGAGGCTATGGCTACACCTTC CASRPGQGGYGYTF
TRBJ1-5 TRBV5-8 . . TGTGCCAGCAGCTTGGGTTTCGGAGATAATCAGCCCCAGCATTTT CASSLGFGDNQPQHF
TRBJ1-1 TRBV6-5 . . TGTGCCAGCAGTTACAAGACCCCCACCGAAGCTTTCTTT CASSYKTPTEAFF
TRBJ1-1 TRBV4-1 . TRBD1 TGCGCCAGCAGCCAGGGAGACAGGGCTGTCGCTGAAGCTTTCTTT CASSQGDRAVAEAFF
TRBJ1-1 TRBV7-3 few . TGTGCCAGCAGCTTACGGGGTGGTCAAGTGAAGGCTTTCTTT CASSLRGGQVKAFF
TRBJ1-3 TRBV5-6 . . TGTGCCAGCAGCTCGCAGAAAAACACCATATATTTT CASSSQKNTIYF
TRBJ2-1 TRBV27 . . TGTGCCAGCTCTTTTGAGGGGTACAATGAGCAGTTCTTC CASSFEGYNEQFF
TRBJ2-7 TRBV11-3 medium-sized TRBD1 TGTGCCAGCAGCTTAGGGGGGACAGGGGAAGAGCAGTACTTC CASSLGGTGEEQYF
TRBJ2-7 TRBV5-4 . . TGTGCCAGCGGTACCGGACAGTACGAGCAGTACTTC CASGTGQYEQYF
TRBJ1-1 TRBV9 . . TGTGCCAGCAGCGTAGCGACAGATATTGAAGCTTTCTTT CASSVATDIEAFF
TRBJ2-7 TRBV6-1 once . TGTGCCAGCAGTGAAGGGAGAGGGGGAGCCTACGAGCAGTACTTC CASSEGRGGAYEQYF
TRBJ1-1 TRBV5-8 . TRBD1 TGTGCCAGCAGCCCTACAGGGGGAGAGAACACTGAAGCTTTCTTT CASSPTGGENTEAFF
TRBJ2-7 TRBV9 medium-sized . TGTGCCAGCAGCGCCAGGGTGGGACCAGCTAACGAGCAGTACTTC CASSARVGPANEQYF
TRBJ1-1 TRBV4-3 . . TGCGCCAGCAGCCAAGAGTCAGGAACCTACACTGAAGCTTTCTTT CASSQESGTYTEAFF
TRBJ1-6 TRBV6-5 . . TGTGCCAGCAGTTACTCGAGGACAAGTAATTCACCCCTCCACTTT CASSYSRTSNSPLHF
TRBJ1-4 TRBV9 . . TGTGCCAGCAGCGTAGGGGGCGCATGGACTAATGAAAAACTGTTTTTT CASSVGGAWTNEKLFF
TRBJ1-5 TRBV6-5 few . TGTGCCAGCAGTTACGGGGTGACACAGCCCCAGCATTTT CASSYGVTQPQHF
TRBJ1-4 TRBV23-1 medium-sized TRBD1 TGCGCCAGCAGTCAATCCTCGACAGGGGGCGAGGAAAAACTGTTTTTT CASSQSSTGGEEKLFF
TRBJ2-7 TRBV6-5 . . TGTGCCAGCAGGCCTGACAGTTCCTACGAGCAGTACTTC CASRPDSSYEQYF
TRBJ1-1 TRBV7-9 . . TGTGCCAGCACCCCAAGGGCAGGATTGAACACTGAAGCTTTCTTT CASTPRAGLNTEAFF
TRBJ1-4 TRBV9 . TRBD1 TGTGCCAGCAGCGTGGGGACAGGGGTTAATGAAAAACTGTTTTTT CASSVGTGVNEKLFF
TRBJ1-5 TRBV2 . . TGTGCCAGCAGTCGACAGGACAATCAGCCCCAGCATTTT CASSRQDNQPQHF
TRBJ1-1 TRBV4-2 few . TGTGCCAGCAGCCAAGAAGGACATGACACTGAAGCTTTCTTT CASSQEGHDTEAFF
TRBJ2-3 TRBV28 . . TGTGCCAGCAGTCTAAGGACATTGGATGCCCCAATTTCAAACACAGATACGCAGTATTTT CASSLRTLDAPISNTDTQYF
TRBJ2-1 TRBV7-6 . . TGTGCCAGCAGCCACCCCCGGGAAAACAATGAGCAGTTCTTC CASSHPRENNEQFF
TRBJ2-3 TRBV9 once . TGTGCCAGCAGCGTAGGTCCCCCGGTGGATACGCAGTATTTT CASSVGPPVDTQYF
TRBJ1-2 TRBV6-6 . . TGTGCCAGCAGTTACGGGGGCCTCTATGGCTACACCTTC CASSYGGLYGYTF
TRBJ1-4 TRBV4-2 . TRBD1 TGTGCCAGCAGCCCGAGTCCCGGGACAGGATTTTATGAAAAACTGTTTTTT CASSPSPGTGFYEKLFF
TRBJ2-7 TRBV5-4 . . TGTGCCAGCAGTTTTGACAGGCTGAGCTCCTACGAGCAGTACTTC CASSFDRLSSYEQYF
TRBJ1-5 TRBV7-2 . TRBD1 TGTGCCAGCAGCTGGACAGGGTTTCAGCCCCAGCATTTT CASSWTGFQPQHF
TRBJ1-3 TRBV19 . . TGTGCCAGTAGTCAGGGCAGTGGAAACACCATATATTTT CASSQGSGNTIYF
TRBJ2-7 TRBV27 . . TGTGCCAGCAGTTTACGAGGTCAGGGGTTATACGAGCAGTACTTC CASSLRGQGLYEQYF